What follows are 7 T cell receptor beta chains derived from one specimen sequenced in a study of blood T cell repertoires in COVID-19. This table comes from immunoSEQ multiplex PCR, and its TCRdb copy is limited to in-frame clones, with some not included. The sample has tens of thousands of clones, about 80% seen once. The source material was peripheral blood. Receptor source: a human donor in a cohort sampled during active COVID-19.

The chain has TRBV5-1 and TRBJ1-4, with D hard to call. V was pared by 5 bases and J by 0 bases, with 8 bases between. CDR3 length: 14 amino acids. Germline assignment: CDR1 SGHRS and CDR2 YFSETQ. CDR3 DNA: TGCGCCAGCAGTCCAGATGCAACTAATGAAAAACTGTTTTTT. Protein sequence: CASSPDATNEKLFF.

The chain couples TRBV10-3 to TRBJ1-3; D possibly corresponds to TRBD1 (6 bases). The CDR3 has 14 amino acids. Germline CDR1 ENHRY, CDR2 SYGVKD. The V gene lost 3 bases and the J gene lost 4 bases, with 10 bases spanning the gap. CDR3 residues: CAISESGVGNTIYF. CDR3 in DNA: TGTGCCATCAGTGAATCAGGGGTCGGAAACACCATATATTTT.

J is TRBJ1-1 and V is TRBV6-5, with TRBD1 matching 7 bases. The germline V gene encodes CDR1 MNHEY and CDR2 SVGAGI. This CDR3 comprises 14 residues. J gave up 4 bases and V 5 bases, and 7 bases lay outside the gene matches. The CDR3: CASSTQDRITEAFF. In nucleotides, the CDR3 is TGTGCCAGCAGTACCCAGGACAGGATCACTGAAGCTTTCTTT.

The chain couples TRBV15 to TRBJ1-6; D may be TRBD1 (6 bases). With 0 bases removed from V and 8 bases from J, the gap between germline ends came to 17 bases. Germline CDR1 and CDR2: LNHNV and YYDKDF (reference sequence). This CDR3 spans 17 amino acids. Here the CDR3 reads CATSRDQWRGQDSPLHF. CDR3 nucleotides: TGTGCCACCAGCAGAGATCAATGGCGGGGGCAGGATTCACCCCTCCACTTT.

V is TRBV6-5 and J is TRBJ2-1; 12 bases are a match to TRBD2. The germline V gene has CDR1 MNHEY and CDR2 SVGAGI. V dropped 6 bases and J dropped 4; count of bases not matched to a gene: 4. The CDR3 has 15 amino acids. CDR3 loop: CASRLAGGSYNEQFF. Written as DNA, the CDR3 is TGTGCCAGCAGGCTAGCGGGAGGGTCATACAATGAGCAGTTCTTC.

This rearrangement joins TRBV30 to TRBJ2-1; 9 nucleotides align to TRBD1. This CDR3 has 11 residues. Germline V gene data show CDR1 as GTSNPN and CDR2 as SVGIG (reference sequence). V shed 4 bases and J 8 bases; nucleotides not matched to a gene: 0. The CDR3 here is CAWNRGHEQFF. The CDR3 DNA reads TGTGCCTGGAACAGGGGGCATGAGCAGTTCTTC.

This clone was picked up a small number of times. This chain joins TRBV18 and TRBJ1-1; D perhaps matches TRBD1 (5 bases). V was trimmed by 0 bases and J by 4 bases, leaving 12 bases between them. This CDR3 has 15 amino acids. CDR1 and CDR2 from the germline V gene are KGHSH and LQKENI. The CDR3 loop is CASSPPAGPRTEAFF. The DNA for the CDR3 is TGTGCCAGCTCACCACCGGCAGGGCCTCGCACTGAAGCTTTCTTT.